This TCR beta chain derives from a study of blood T cell repertoires in COVID-19. For the study at large: Sites across the United States, Italy and Spain contributed samples from acute and convalescent COVID-19.

Generated by immunoSEQ multiplex PCR, the TCRdb table keeps only in-frame clones and is missing some. The sample consists of around 400,000 clones, over 85% of them appearing once. Assignments of participants to cohorts depended upon their own reported clinical history. Recovered Cohort 3 donors showed two negative PCRs, clearance, or symptom resolution. The germline V gene has CDR1 ENHRY and CDR2 SYGVKD. V was clipped by 8 bases and J by 1 base, with 6 bases between them. The CDR3 covers 12 residues. Sequencing was done on a sample of PBMCs or T cells enriched from blood (not recorded which). The V gene is TRBV10-3, the J gene TRBJ1-5, with a weak D call TRBD1 (6 bases). The source is a woman aged 30 to 39 who had recovered from COVID-19. The CDR3 DNA reads as TGTGCCATCGGACAGAGCAATCAGCCCCAGCATTTT. Protein sequence: CAIGQSNQPQHF.